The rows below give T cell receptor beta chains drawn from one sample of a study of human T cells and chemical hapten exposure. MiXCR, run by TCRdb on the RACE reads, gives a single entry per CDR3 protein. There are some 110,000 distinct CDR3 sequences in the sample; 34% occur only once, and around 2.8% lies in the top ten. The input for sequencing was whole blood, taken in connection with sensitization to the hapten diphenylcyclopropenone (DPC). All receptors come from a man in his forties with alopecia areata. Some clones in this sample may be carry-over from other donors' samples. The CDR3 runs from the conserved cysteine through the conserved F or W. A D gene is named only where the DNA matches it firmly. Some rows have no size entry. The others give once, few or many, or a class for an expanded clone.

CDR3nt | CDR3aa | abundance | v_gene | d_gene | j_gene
TGCGCCAGCAGCTTTGCAACAGGCTATGGCTACACCTTC | CASSFATGYGYTF | few | TRBV5-1 | - | TRBJ1-2
TGTGCCAGCAGCAACCATGACACGGAGTATTTT | CASSNHDTEYF | - | TRBV7-2 | - | TRBJ2-3
TGTGCCAGCAGGTTAACTAGCGCCAACCCAGATACGCAGTATTTT | CASRLTSANPDTQYF | - | TRBV5-5 | TRBD2 | TRBJ2-3
TGTGCCAGCAGCGTCTCCCGGGCGAATAATGAGCAGTTCTTC | CASSVSRANNEQFF | few | TRBV6-5 | - | TRBJ2-1
TGTGCCAGCAGCCCATTTAATTTGGGGGGTCCAGAGACCCAGTACTTC | CASSPFNLGGPETQYF | - | TRBV7-8 | - | TRBJ2-5
TGTGCCAGCTCTTTTCGACAGGGGAAGTCTTTCTTT | CASSFRQGKSFF | - | TRBV6-1 | TRBD1 | TRBJ1-1
TGTGCCAGCAGCCCGCAGACAGGCACTGAAGCTTTCTTT | CASSPQTGTEAFF | few | TRBV6-6 | - | TRBJ1-1
TGTGCCAGCAGTACCTTGACAGGTTATATCAATGAGCAGTTCTTC | CASSTLTGYINEQFF | - | TRBV12-3/TRBV12-4 | - | TRBJ2-1
TGTGCCAGCAGCCAAGTACTAGCGGTCGGTGAGCAGTTCTTC | CASSQVLAVGEQFF | - | TRBV14 | TRBD2 | TRBJ2-1
TGCGCCAGCAGCCAAGGGCCCCCCTACAATGAGCAGTTCTTC | CASSQGPPYNEQFF | few | TRBV4-3 | - | TRBJ2-1
TGTGCCAGCAGCATCTTGACAGATTCCTACGAGCAGTACTTC | CASSILTDSYEQYF | - | TRBV21-1 | - | TRBJ2-7
TGTGCCAGCAGTTTATTGAGTGGGACGGCCCTCCACTTT | CASSLLSGTALHF | - | TRBV28 | - | TRBJ1-6
TGCAGTGCTAGAAAGGGGGAGGATGAAAAACTGTTTTTT | CSARKGEDEKLFF | - | TRBV20-1 | - | TRBJ1-4
TGTGCCAGCAGCGTCGGGGGACCCCCAGATACGCAGTATTTT | CASSVGGPPDTQYF | - | TRBV5-4 | - | TRBJ2-3
TGTGCCATCTCGAGGGAGGGTTGGGACAATGAGCAGTTCTTC | CAISREGWDNEQFF | - | TRBV19 | TRBD2 | TRBJ2-1
TGCAGTGCTAGAGATTCGGGGGACTATGGCTACACCTTC | CSARDSGDYGYTF | few | TRBV20-1 | - | TRBJ1-2
TGTGCCAGCAGTGGGACTAGCGGGGGCGAGCAGTACTTC | CASSGTSGGEQYF | few | TRBV6-6 | TRBD2 | TRBJ2-7
TGCGCCAGCAGCCAAGGATCTAGCGGGAGGGGTGAGCAGTTCTTC | CASSQGSSGRGEQFF | - | TRBV4-3 | TRBD2 | TRBJ2-1
TGTGCCAGCAGCTCACGCCCTGGACAGAGCTCGTCAATATACTACGAGCAGTACTTC | CASSSRPGQSSSIYYEQYF | - | TRBV7-2 | - | TRBJ2-7
TGTGCCTGGAGGACACAGGGGGACAATTCACCCCTCCACTTT | CAWRTQGDNSPLHF | few | TRBV30 | TRBD1 | TRBJ1-6
TGCAGCGTTGCAGAGTATAATTCACCCCTCCACTTT | CSVAEYNSPLHF | few | TRBV29-1 | - | TRBJ1-6
TGTGCCAGCAGTTACTCAGGACAGGGTAGCCAGCCCCAGCATTTT | CASSYSGQGSQPQHF | few | TRBV6-2/TRBV6-3 | TRBD1 | TRBJ1-5
TGTGCCAGCAGCTCCTCCGGGACTAGCGGGACGGGTGAGCAGTTCTTC | CASSSSGTSGTGEQFF | - | TRBV11-2 | TRBD2 | TRBJ2-1
TGTGCCAGCAGTTACCAGACTAGCGGGAGCACAGATACGCAGTATTTT | CASSYQTSGSTDTQYF | once | TRBV6-5 | TRBD2 | TRBJ2-3
TGCGCCAGCAGCTTGCAGGGTTCGCAGACCCAGTACTTC | CASSLQGSQTQYF | - | TRBV5-1 | - | TRBJ2-5
TGTGCCAGCAGCCTTTTCTCAGGGGCTAACTCCTACGAGCAGTACTTC | CASSLFSGANSYEQYF | - | TRBV7-9 | - | TRBJ2-7
TGTGCCAGCAGCACGGGACTAGCGGGAGTAACCCAGTACTTC | CASSTGLAGVTQYF | - | TRBV6-2/TRBV6-3 | TRBD2 | TRBJ2-5
TGCAGCGTTGCCGGGCAAGCCTACAATGAGCAGTTCTTC | CSVAGQAYNEQFF | - | TRBV29-1 | - | TRBJ2-1
TGCAGTGCTAGAGAAGAGGGAAACCGCGTCGGGCCCCAGCATTTT | CSAREEGNRVGPQHF | few | TRBV20-1 | - | TRBJ1-5
TGCAGCGTTGAAGAGCGGGGCACTGAAGCTTTCTTT | CSVEERGTEAFF | - | TRBV29-1 | - | TRBJ1-1
TGCAGCGTTACCCCGAGAACAGCGGGGAACACCGGGGAGCTGTTTTTT | CSVTPRTAGNTGELFF | once | TRBV29-1 | - | TRBJ2-2
TGTGCCAGCAGTTACTCTAGGGGGGATGAGCAGTTCTTC | CASSYSRGDEQFF | few | TRBV6-2/TRBV6-3 | - | TRBJ2-1
TGTGCCAGCAGTTACGGGCGGGAGGCCTCCCTGCAGTACTTC | CASSYGREASLQYF | - | TRBV6-5 | TRBD2 | TRBJ2-7
TGTGCCAGCAGTTTAGGCGGACGAGAAAAACTGTTTTTT | CASSLGGREKLFF | - | TRBV12-3/TRBV12-4 | - | TRBJ1-4
TGCAGTGCCGTTCGACTTGAAGAGACCCAGTACTTC | CSAVRLEETQYF | few | TRBV20-1 | - | TRBJ2-5
TGTGCCAGCAGGACAGGGATGGAGACCCAGTACTTC | CASRTGMETQYF | few | TRBV28 | TRBD1 | TRBJ2-5
TGTGCCAGCAGCGGTACCGGGACCCACCCCGTCTACGAGCAGTACTTC | CASSGTGTHPVYEQYF | few | TRBV7-9 | - | TRBJ2-7
TGTGCCAGCAGTTTATCCCGGAATCAGCCCCAGCATTTT | CASSLSRNQPQHF | few | TRBV28 | - | TRBJ1-5
TGCAGTGCTCGACAGGGCTCAGGGGCCGGGGAGCTGTTTTTT | CSARQGSGAGELFF | - | TRBV20-1 | TRBD1 | TRBJ2-2
TGTGCCAGCAGTTACCTCGGGACTAGCGGTACAGATACGCAGTATTTT | CASSYLGTSGTDTQYF | few | TRBV6-2/TRBV6-3 | TRBD2 | TRBJ2-3
TGTGCCAGCTCACCACGTAGGGACGGCTCTGGAAACACCATATATTTT | CASSPRRDGSGNTIYF | few | TRBV18 | - | TRBJ1-3
TGTGCCAGCAGTTACTCGACGGGGGCGCGTGAGACCCAGTACTTC | CASSYSTGARETQYF | few | TRBV6-5 | - | TRBJ2-5
TGTGCCAGCAGCTTAAGCGGGAGCTCAGATACGCAGTATTTT | CASSLSGSSDTQYF | few | TRBV7-9 | TRBD2 | TRBJ2-3
TGTGCCACCAGTGATAGAGCAGCCTCCTACAATGAGCAGTTCTTC | CATSDRAASYNEQFF | - | TRBV24-1 | - | TRBJ2-1
TGTGCCAGCAGTTTAAAAGATACGCAGTATTTT | CASSLKDTQYF | - | TRBV7-8 | - | TRBJ2-3
TGTGCCAGCTCTCAGGACCCGGCGGGTAGCACCGGGGAGCTGTTTTTT | CASSQDPAGSTGELFF | once | TRBV18 | - | TRBJ2-2
TGTGCCAGCACCTCGACCCAGCCCAATGAGCAGTTCTTC | CASTSTQPNEQFF | - | TRBV6-5 | - | TRBJ2-1
TGTGCCAGCAGTTTCACCAGGGGTCCGACCGCCCCAGGACTAGACACAGATACGCAGTATTTT | CASSFTRGPTAPGLDTDTQYF | - | TRBV12-3/TRBV12-4 | - | TRBJ2-3
TGTGCCAGCAGCTTAGAGGTTTGGGAGCCCGGGGAGCTGTTTTTT | CASSLEVWEPGELFF | few | TRBV11-2 | - | TRBJ2-2
TGTGCCAGCAGCCAAACCGGGACAGGGAAGGCTGAAGCTTTCTTT | CASSQTGTGKAEAFF | - | TRBV3-1 | TRBD1 | TRBJ1-1
TGTGCCAGCAGTCCCGGGACATTAGACCAAGAGACCCAGTACTTC | CASSPGTLDQETQYF | - | TRBV12-3/TRBV12-4 | - | TRBJ2-5
TGTGCCAGCAGTTATCGGACAGGGGCGCTGGTCCCTGAAGCTTTCTTT | CASSYRTGALVPEAFF | - | TRBV6-2/TRBV6-3 | TRBD1 | TRBJ1-1
TGCAGCGTTGAATGGGGGCACTCTAACTATGGCTACACCTTC | CSVEWGHSNYGYTF | - | TRBV29-1 | - | TRBJ1-2
TGTGCCAGCAGCTCTCCCGGGGTGATAGAGACCCAGTACTTC | CASSSPGVIETQYF | - | TRBV9 | - | TRBJ2-5
TGTGCCAGCAGTTCGAGCGGGAGTATAGATACGCAGTATTTT | CASSSSGSIDTQYF | - | TRBV6-2/TRBV6-3 | TRBD2 | TRBJ2-3
TGTGCCAGCACCGCGGGGTCGGGGGGAACTGAAGCTTTCTTT | CASTAGSGGTEAFF | few | TRBV25-1 | - | TRBJ1-1
TGTGCCAGCAGCTCGACTAGCGGGAGGGCCTTTGGGGCCAACGTCCTGACTTTC | CASSSTSGRAFGANVLTF | many | TRBV7-2 | TRBD2 | TRBJ2-6
TGTGCCAGCAGTTTATCACCGGGAGAGGTGGAGACCCAGTACTTC | CASSLSPGEVETQYF | - | TRBV27 | - | TRBJ2-5
TGCGCCAGCAGCCAACTTGCGGAAGACACCGGGGAGCTGTTTTTT | CASSQLAEDTGELFF | few | TRBV4-1 | - | TRBJ2-2
TGTGCCAGCAGTTCGCGAGTTACCTATGGCTACACCTTC | CASSSRVTYGYTF | - | TRBV6-2/TRBV6-3 | - | TRBJ1-2